These 25 T cell receptor beta chains share one sample of origin, sequenced in a study of siplizumab effects on memory and regulatory T cells. The assay was immunoSEQ multiplex PCR, and TCRdb's table has in-frame clones only and misses some. The sample carries 99,000 or so clones, roughly 94% recorded once. Source material: non-Treg CD4+ T cells sorted from blood. The receptors derive from a human donor in good health.

The gene calls are TRBV15 and TRBJ2-7, with D hard to call. The CDR3 contains 16 residues. CDR1 and CDR2 from the germline V gene are LNHNV and YYDKDF (reference sequence). V was shortened by 8 bases and J by 6 bases, with 26 bases between the two germline ends. CDR3 in DNA: TGTGCCACCGCGAAGGGCCCCGCCGTTGCCAATCCCGAGCAGTACTTC. Encoded protein: CATAKGPAVANPEQYF. Full variable domain (rest looked up from reference TRBV15 and TRBJ2-7): DAMVIQNPRYQVTQFGKPVTLSCSQTLNHNVMYWYQQKSSQAPKLLFHYYDKDFNNEADTPDNFQSRRPNTSFCFLDIRSPGLGDTAMYLCATAKGPAVANPEQYFGPGTRLTVT.

V is TRBV28 and J is TRBJ2-7; weak D call: TRBD2 (6 bases). Germline assignment: CDR1 MDHEN and CDR2 SYDVKM. CDR3 length equals 14 residues. Trimming took 6 bases from V and 2 from J, leaving 14 bases between them. The CDR3 region has the DNA TGTGCCAGCAGCCCCGCGCGGGGTCCCTACGAGCAGTACTTC. Translation gives CASSPARGPYEQYF.

The chain employs TRBV14 and TRBJ1-3; D unresolved. Germline V gene sequence: CDR1 SGHDN, CDR2 FVKESK. The CDR3 covers 16 residues. The V and J ends lost 2 bases and 0 bases respectively, with 11 bases between them. DNA for the CDR3: TGTGCCAGCAGCCAACTCGCACCTTTCTCTGGAAACACCATATATTTT. It yields the protein CASSQLAPFSGNTIYF.

The chain carries TRBV7-3 and TRBJ1-2; no reliable D call. Germline CDR1 SGHTA, CDR2 FQGTGA. The CDR3 length is 12 residues. V lost 0 bases, J lost 4 bases, and 3 bases lay in between. The CDR3 loop reads CASSLTAYGYTF. The DNA for the CDR3 is TGTGCCAGCAGCTTAACGGCCTATGGCTACACCTTC.

The chain recombines TRBV7-7 with TRBJ2-5; the D is unclear. V shed 1 base and J shed 3 bases, with 6 bases lying between them. The CDR3 sequence is 13 residues long. Germline assignment: CDR1 SSHAT and CDR2 FNYEAQ (reference sequence). This CDR3 is CASSLGAEETQYF. The CDR3 DNA sequence: TGTGCCAGCAGCTTAGGGGCAGAAGAGACCCAGTACTTC.

The chain couples TRBV7-2 to TRBJ2-7; D gene uncertain. CDR3 size: 14 residues. Trimming shortened V by 5 bases and J by 1 base, and 12 bases separated the two germline ends. Germline V gene data show CDR1 as SGHTA and CDR2 as FQGNSA. The CDR3: CASSRAGSSYEQYF. The CDR3 DNA reads TGTGCCAGCAGCCGAGCCGGGTCTTCCTACGAGCAGTACTTC.

The chain recombines TRBV12-5 with TRBJ2-7, with 7 bases lining up with TRBD2. V gave up 1 base and J gave up 6 bases; unmatched junction bases: 0. CDR3 length: 12 amino acids. Germline lookup yields CDR1 LGHNT and CDR2 FRNRAP. CDR3 bases: TGTGCTAGTGGTTTGGCGGGGGGCGAGCAGTACTTC. This sequence encodes CASGLAGGEQYF.

The chain is built from TRBV7-2 and TRBJ2-1; D is tentatively TRBD1 or TRBD2 (5 bases each). Germline values: CDR1 SGHTA, CDR2 FQGNSA. V was pared by 2 bases and J by 8 bases, with 16 bases between. This CDR3 has 15 residues. Here the CDR3 reads CASSLSFHRGDEQFF. The CDR3 DNA reads as TGTGCCAGCAGCTTAAGTTTTCACCGAGGGGATGAGCAGTTCTTC.

The chain uses TRBV6-5 and TRBJ1-5; D is possibly TRBD1 (5 bases). V was cut by 5 bases and J by 4 bases, with 12 bases left in between. CDR1 and CDR2 from the germline V gene are MNHEY and SVGAGI. This CDR3 spans 14 amino acids. Here the CDR3 reads CASSELGANQPQHF. DNA for the CDR3: TGTGCCAGCAGTGAGTTAGGGGCTAATCAGCCCCAGCATTTT.

The rearrangement links TRBV7-8 to TRBJ1-3, with no clear D. Trimming took 4 bases from V and 5 from J, leaving 15 bases between them. The CDR3 length is 15 residues. Per the germline V gene, CDR1 is SGHVS and CDR2 is FQNEAQ. The CDR3 DNA is TGTGCCAGCAGCTCAACGGGTCCTCGCCGAAACACCATATATTTT. It specifies CASSSTGPRRNTIYF.

The chain employs TRBV28 and TRBJ1-2; 9 bases line up with TRBD1. CDR1 is MDHEN, CDR2 SYDVKM, per germline. V dropped 2 bases and J dropped 5; count of bases not matched to a gene: 6. The CDR3 is made up of 15 amino acids. The chain's CDR3 is CASSLLLGQGYGYTF. The CDR3 coding sequence is TGTGCCAGCAGTTTACTACTGGGACAGGGTTATGGCTACACCTTC.

The chain recombines TRBV7-9 with TRBJ1-3; 7 bases fit TRBD1. In germline, CDR1 is SEHNR, CDR2 FQNEAQ (reference sequence). V gave up 5 bases and J gave up 0 bases; unmatched junction bases: 4. This CDR3 is built from 15 residues. CDR3 in amino acids: CASSRQGYSGNTIYF. For the CDR3, the DNA is TGTGCCAGCAGCCGACAGGGATACTCTGGAAACACCATATATTTT.

This clone was detected once. The genes are TRBV7-8 and TRBJ1-5, with D unclear. CDR1 is SGHVS and CDR2 is FQNEAQ in the germline V gene. V was shortened by 2 bases and J by 6 bases, with 11 bases between the two germline ends. The CDR3 sequence is 14 residues long. The CDR3 region is CASSLIVVSQPQHF. The CDR3 coding sequence is TGTGCCAGCAGCTTAATAGTGGTTTCTCAGCCCCAGCATTTT.

The V and J genes are TRBV28 and TRBJ2-2; 7 nucleotides agree with TRBD2. Germline loops: CDR1 MDHEN, CDR2 SYDVKM. The CDR3 has 15 amino acids. With 7 bases clipped from V and 6 bases from J, the junction kept 11 bases outside the gene matches. The CDR3 DNA sequence: TGTGCCAGCACCCCCCCGGGACTACCGTCCGGGGAGCTGTTTTTT. Amino acid sequence: CASTPPGLPSGELFF.

This clone was picked up one time. The chain couples TRBV5-6 to TRBJ2-3, with D hard to call. The V gene's germline CDR1 is SGHDT and CDR2 YYEEEE. This CDR3 has 13 residues. V shed 6 bases and J shed 0 bases, with 8 bases lying between them. The CDR3 here is CASTGFSTDTQYF. Here the CDR3 DNA reads TGTGCCAGCACTGGATTCAGCACAGATACGCAGTATTTT. The full variable domain, in which reference TRBV5-6 and TRBJ2-3 provide the parts outside the CDR3, is DAGVTQSPTHLIKTRGQQVTLRCSPKSGHDTVSWYQQALGQGPQFIFQYYEEEERQRGNFPDRFSGHQFPNYSSELNVNALLLGDSALYLCASTGFSTDTQYFGPGTRLTVL.

The chain links TRBV27 to TRBJ2-7, with a tentative D call TRBD2 (6 bases). Germline V gene data show CDR1 as MNHEY and CDR2 as SMNVEV (reference sequence). The CDR3 is 15 residues long. V was pared by 9 bases and J by 0 bases, with 18 bases between. The CDR3 nucleotides read TGTGCCAGTCAAGGAATTAGCGGAAGCTCCTACGAGCAGTACTTC. This encodes CASQGISGSSYEQYF.

The chain recombines TRBV21-1 with TRBJ2-7; no DNA check was done on the table's D call, TRBD1. TRBV21-1 is marked as a pseudogene. The CDR3 sequence is 19 residues long. Written as DNA, the CDR3 is TGTGCCAGCAGCAAAGAGCGAACGGACAAGGGAAAGAATGACTACGAGCAGTACTTC. Its translation: CASSKERTDKGKNDYEQYF.

This chain uses TRBV27 with TRBJ2-5; D might be TRBD2 (6 bases). V was cut by 5 bases and J by 5 bases, with 12 bases left in between. CDR3 length: 13 amino acids. Germline CDR1 reads MNHEY; CDR2 reads SMNVEV (reference sequence). The chain's CDR3 is CASSPTRGETQYF. CDR3 DNA sequence: TGTGCCAGCAGTCCGACACGGGGGGAGACCCAGTACTTC.

V gene TRBV21-1 combines with J gene TRBJ1-1. TRBV21-1 is reported as a pseudogene. CDR3 length equals 20 residues. CDR3 protein: CASSKACSGGAGPANTEAFF. CDR3 coding DNA: TGTGCCAGCAGCAAAGCGTGTTCGGGGGGCGCGGGCCCCGCGAACACTGAAGCTTTCTTT.

The V and J genes are TRBV19 and TRBJ2-5; 7 bases agree with TRBD2. The CDR3 has 14 amino acids. V shed 6 bases, J shed 2 bases, and the junction held 6 bases outside the gene matches. Per germline, CDR1 LNHDA and CDR2 SQIVND (reference sequence). CDR3: CASSPGTTQETQYF. The DNA of the CDR3 is TGTGCCAGTAGCCCAGGGACTACACAAGAGACCCAGTACTTC.

The rearrangement links TRBV5-6 to TRBJ2-1; the D is unclear. CDR1 and CDR2 (germline): SGHDT, YYEEEE. The CDR3 is 12 residues long. Trimming shortened V by 2 bases and J by 9 bases, and 9 bases separated the two germline ends. The CDR3 bases are TGTGCCAGCAGCTTCGACCGGAGTGAGCAGTTCTTC. Translation: CASSFDRSEQFF.

This rearrangement joins TRBV28 to TRBJ2-5; weak D call: TRBD1 (7 bases). Trimming removed 4 bases at V and 2 bases at J, with 14 bases between. The CDR3 consists of 15 residues. Germline V gene data show CDR1 as MDHEN and CDR2 as SYDVKM. CDR3 in amino acids: CASSSGAGGQETQYF. CDR3 nucleotides: TGTGCCAGCAGTTCGGGGGCAGGGGGGCAAGAGACCCAGTACTTC.

The rearrangement links TRBV12-5 to TRBJ1-5; no clear D. The CDR3 sequence is 10 residues long. The germline V gene encodes CDR1 LGHNT and CDR2 FRNRAP. The DNA for the CDR3 is TGTGACCGCAAGAATCAGCCCCAGCATTTT. This codes for CDRKNQPQHF.

The rearrangement links TRBV18 to TRBJ2-1; TRBD2 matches at 7 bases. This CDR3 is 13 amino acids long. V lost 3 bases to trimming and J lost 9 bases; unmatched junction nucleotides: 5. Germline V gene lookup returns CDR1 KGHSH and CDR2 LQKENI. This CDR3 is CASSPDSGGEQFF. The CDR3 bases are TGTGCCAGCTCACCTGATTCGGGAGGTGAGCAGTTCTTC.

The J gene is TRBJ2-1, the V gene TRBV6-1, with 9 bases lining up with TRBD2. V was clipped by 6 bases and J by 3 bases; unmatched bases: 6. CDR3 length: 15 residues. The V gene's germline CDR1 is MNHNS and CDR2 SASEGT. CDR3 nucleotides: TGTGCCAGCAGGTTGACTAGCGGAAACTACAATGAGCAGTTCTTC. Protein product: CASRLTSGNYNEQFF.